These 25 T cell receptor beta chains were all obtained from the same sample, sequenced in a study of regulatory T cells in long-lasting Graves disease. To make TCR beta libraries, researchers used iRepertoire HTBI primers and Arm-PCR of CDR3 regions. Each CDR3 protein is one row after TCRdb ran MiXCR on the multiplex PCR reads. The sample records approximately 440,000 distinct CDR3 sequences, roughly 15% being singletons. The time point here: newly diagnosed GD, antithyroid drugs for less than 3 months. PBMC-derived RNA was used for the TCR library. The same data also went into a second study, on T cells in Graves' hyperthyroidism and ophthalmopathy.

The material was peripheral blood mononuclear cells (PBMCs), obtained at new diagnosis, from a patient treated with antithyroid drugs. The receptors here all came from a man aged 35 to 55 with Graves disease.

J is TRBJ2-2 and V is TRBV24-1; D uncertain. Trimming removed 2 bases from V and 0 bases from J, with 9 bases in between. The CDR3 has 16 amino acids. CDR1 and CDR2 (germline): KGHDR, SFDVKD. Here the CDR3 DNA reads TGTGCCACCAGTGATTCTGGCCCCGCGAACACCGGGGAGCTGTTTTTT. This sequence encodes CATSDSGPANTGELFF.

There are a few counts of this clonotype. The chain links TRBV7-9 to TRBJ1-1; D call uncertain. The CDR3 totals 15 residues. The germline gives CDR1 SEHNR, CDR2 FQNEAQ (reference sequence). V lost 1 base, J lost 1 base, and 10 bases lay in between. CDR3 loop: CASSLVVGRNTEAFF. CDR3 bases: TGTGCCAGCAGCTTAGTTGTAGGGAGGAACACTGAAGCTTTCTTT.

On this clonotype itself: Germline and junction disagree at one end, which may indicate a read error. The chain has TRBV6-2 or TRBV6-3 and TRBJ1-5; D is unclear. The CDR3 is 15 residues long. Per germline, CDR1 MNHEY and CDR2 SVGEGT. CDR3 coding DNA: TGTGCCAGCAGTGAATGGGGATATAGCAATCGGCCCCAGCATTTT. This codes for CASSEWGYSNRPQHF.

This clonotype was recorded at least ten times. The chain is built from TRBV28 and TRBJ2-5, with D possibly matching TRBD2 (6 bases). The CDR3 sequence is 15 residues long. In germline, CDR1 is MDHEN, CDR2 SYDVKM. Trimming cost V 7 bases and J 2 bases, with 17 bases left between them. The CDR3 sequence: CASNLPGGGQETQYF. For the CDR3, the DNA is TGTGCCAGCAATCTCCCGGGTGGGGGGCAAGAGACCCAGTACTTC.

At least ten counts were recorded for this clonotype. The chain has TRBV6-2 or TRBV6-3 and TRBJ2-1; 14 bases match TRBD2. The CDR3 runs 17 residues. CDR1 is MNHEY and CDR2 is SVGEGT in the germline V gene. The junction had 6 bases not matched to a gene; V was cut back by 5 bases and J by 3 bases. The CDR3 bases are TGTGCCAGCAGTGCGACTAGCGGGAGGGCCTACTACAATGAGCAGTTCTTC. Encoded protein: CASSATSGRAYYNEQFF.

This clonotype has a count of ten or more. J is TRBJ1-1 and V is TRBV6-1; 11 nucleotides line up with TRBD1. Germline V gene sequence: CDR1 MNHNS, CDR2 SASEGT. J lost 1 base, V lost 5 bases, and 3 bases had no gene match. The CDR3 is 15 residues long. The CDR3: CASSRTGGQNTEAFF. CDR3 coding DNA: TGTGCCAGCAGTCGGACAGGGGGCCAGAACACTGAAGCTTTCTTT.

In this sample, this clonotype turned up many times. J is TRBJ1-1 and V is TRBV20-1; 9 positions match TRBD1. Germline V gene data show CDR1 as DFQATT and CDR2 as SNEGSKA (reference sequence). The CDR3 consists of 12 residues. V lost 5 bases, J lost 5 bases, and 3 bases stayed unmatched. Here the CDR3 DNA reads TGCAGTGCTGCGACAGGGGGAACTGAAGCTTTCTTT. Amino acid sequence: CSAATGGTEAFF.

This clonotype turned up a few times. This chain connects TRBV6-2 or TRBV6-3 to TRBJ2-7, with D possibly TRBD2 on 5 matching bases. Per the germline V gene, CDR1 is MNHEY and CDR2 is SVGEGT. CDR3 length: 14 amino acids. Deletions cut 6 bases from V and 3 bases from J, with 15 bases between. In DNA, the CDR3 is TGTGCCAGCAGCCCTTACAGAAGCGGCTACGAGCAGTACTTC. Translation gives CASSPYRSGYEQYF.

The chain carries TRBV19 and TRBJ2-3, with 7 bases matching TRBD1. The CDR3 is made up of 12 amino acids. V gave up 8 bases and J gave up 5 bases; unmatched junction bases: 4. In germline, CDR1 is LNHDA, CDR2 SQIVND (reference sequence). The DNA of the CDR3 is TGTGCCAGTGGTACAGGGGTAGATACGCAGTATTTT. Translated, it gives CASGTGVDTQYF.

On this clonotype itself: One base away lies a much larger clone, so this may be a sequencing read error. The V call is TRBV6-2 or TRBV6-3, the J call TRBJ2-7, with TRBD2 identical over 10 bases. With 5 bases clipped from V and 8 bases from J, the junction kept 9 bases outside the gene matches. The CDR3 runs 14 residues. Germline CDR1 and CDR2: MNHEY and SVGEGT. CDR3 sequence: CASSRLAGDDKQYF. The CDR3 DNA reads TGTGCCAGCAGTCGGCTAGCGGGAGACGACAAGCAGTACTTC.

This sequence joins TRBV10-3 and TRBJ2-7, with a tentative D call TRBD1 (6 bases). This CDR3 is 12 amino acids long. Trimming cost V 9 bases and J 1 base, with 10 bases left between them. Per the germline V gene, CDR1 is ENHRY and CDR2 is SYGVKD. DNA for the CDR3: TGTGCCATTGGACAGCTATCCTACGAGCAGTACTTC. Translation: CAIGQLSYEQYF.

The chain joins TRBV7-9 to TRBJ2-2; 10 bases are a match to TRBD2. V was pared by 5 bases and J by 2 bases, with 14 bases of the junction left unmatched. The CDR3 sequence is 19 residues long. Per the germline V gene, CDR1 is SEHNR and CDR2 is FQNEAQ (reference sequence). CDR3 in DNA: TGTGCCAGCAGCCCTCCTCTCACTAGCGGGAACCTTAACACCGGGGAGCTGTTTTTT. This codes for CASSPPLTSGNLNTGELFF.

CDR3 in amino acids: CASSFLGSGQTETQYF. DNA of the CDR3: TGTGCCAGCAGCTTTTTGGGGTCCGGCCAGACGGAGACCCAGTACTTC. The chain couples TRBV5-6 to TRBJ2-5, with D uncertain. CDR1 is SGHDT, CDR2 YYEEEE, per germline. V was shortened by 2 bases and J by 5 bases, with 19 bases between the two germline ends. This CDR3 comprises 16 residues. The full variable domain, its missing parts supplied by reference TRBV5-6 and TRBJ2-5, is DAGVTQSPTHLIKTRGQQVTLRCSPKSGHDTVSWYQQALGQGPQFIFQYYEEEERQRGNFPDRFSGHQFPNYSSELNVNALLLGDSALYLCASSFLGSGQTETQYFGPGTRLLVL.

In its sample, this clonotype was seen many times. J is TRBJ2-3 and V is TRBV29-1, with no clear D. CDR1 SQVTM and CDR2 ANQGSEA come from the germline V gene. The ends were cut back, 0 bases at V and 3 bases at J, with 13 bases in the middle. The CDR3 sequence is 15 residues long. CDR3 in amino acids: CSVEDLGAQTDTQYF. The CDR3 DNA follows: TGCAGCGTTGAAGATCTTGGAGCACAAACAGATACGCAGTATTTT.

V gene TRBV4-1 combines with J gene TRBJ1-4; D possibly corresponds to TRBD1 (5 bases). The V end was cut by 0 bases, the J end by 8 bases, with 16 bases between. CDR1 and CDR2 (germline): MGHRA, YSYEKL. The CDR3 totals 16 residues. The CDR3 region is CASSQDLGTEGEKLFF. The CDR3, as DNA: TGCGCCAGCAGCCAAGATTTGGGGACGGAAGGGGAAAAACTGTTTTTT.

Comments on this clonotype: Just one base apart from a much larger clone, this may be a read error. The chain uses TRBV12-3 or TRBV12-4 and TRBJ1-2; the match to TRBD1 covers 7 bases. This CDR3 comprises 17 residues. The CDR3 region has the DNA TGTGCCAGCAGCCCTATTCCTCCCGGGACAGATAACTGTGGCTACACCTTC. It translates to CASSPIPPGTDNCGYTF.

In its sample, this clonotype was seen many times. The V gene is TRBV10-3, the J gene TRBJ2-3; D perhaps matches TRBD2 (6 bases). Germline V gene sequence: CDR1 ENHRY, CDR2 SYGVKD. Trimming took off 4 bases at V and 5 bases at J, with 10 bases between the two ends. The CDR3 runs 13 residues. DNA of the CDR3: TGTGCCATCAGTGGACTAGACGGAGATACGCAGTATTTT. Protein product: CAISGLDGDTQYF.

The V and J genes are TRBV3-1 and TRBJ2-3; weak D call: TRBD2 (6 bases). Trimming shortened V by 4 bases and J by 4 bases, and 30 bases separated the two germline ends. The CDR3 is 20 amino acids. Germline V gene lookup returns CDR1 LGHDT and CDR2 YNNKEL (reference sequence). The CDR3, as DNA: TGTGCCAGCAGCCTACTGGGACTTTCAAAAACCCTTAGCGGCTCAGATACGCAGTATTTT. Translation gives CASSLLGLSKTLSGSDTQYF.

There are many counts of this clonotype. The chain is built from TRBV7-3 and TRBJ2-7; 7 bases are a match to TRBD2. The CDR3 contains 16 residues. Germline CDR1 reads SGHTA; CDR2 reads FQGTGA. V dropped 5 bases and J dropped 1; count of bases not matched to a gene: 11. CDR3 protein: CASSPKEGGPSYEQYF. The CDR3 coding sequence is TGTGCCAGCAGCCCTAAAGAGGGAGGGCCGTCCTACGAGCAGTACTTC. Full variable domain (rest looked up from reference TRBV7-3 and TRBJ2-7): GAGVSQTPSNKVTEKGKYVELRCDPISGHTALYWYRQSLGQGPEFLIYFQGTGAADDSGLPNDRFFAVRPEGSVSTLKIQRTERGDSAVYLCASSPKEGGPSYEQYFGPGTRLTVT.

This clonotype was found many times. The CDR3 nucleotides read TGTGCCAGCAGTCCCGGGGCTACCCGGAGCTCCTACGAGCAGTACTTC. This codes for CASSPGATRSSYEQYF. The chain employs TRBV6-1 and TRBJ2-7; either TRBD1 or TRBD2 may supply D (5 bases each). Germline values: CDR1 MNHNS, CDR2 SASEGT. Trimming pared 5 bases from V and 0 bases from J, leaving 17 bases between. The CDR3 has 16 amino acids.

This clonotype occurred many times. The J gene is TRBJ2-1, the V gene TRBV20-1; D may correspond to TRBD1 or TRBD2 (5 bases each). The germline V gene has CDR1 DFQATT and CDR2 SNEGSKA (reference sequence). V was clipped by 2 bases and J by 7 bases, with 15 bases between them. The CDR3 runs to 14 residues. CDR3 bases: TGCAGTGCTAGATTAATCCCCAGGGAGAATGAGCAGTTCTTC. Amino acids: CSARLIPRENEQFF.

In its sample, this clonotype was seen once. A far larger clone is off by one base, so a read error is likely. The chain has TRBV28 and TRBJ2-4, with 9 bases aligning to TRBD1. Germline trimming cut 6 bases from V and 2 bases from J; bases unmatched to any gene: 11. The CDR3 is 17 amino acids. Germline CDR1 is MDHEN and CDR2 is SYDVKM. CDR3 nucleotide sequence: TGTGCCAGCAGCTCCTACAGGGGGCCTTCGACCAAAAACATTCAGTACTTC. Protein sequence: CASSSYRGPSTKNIQYF.

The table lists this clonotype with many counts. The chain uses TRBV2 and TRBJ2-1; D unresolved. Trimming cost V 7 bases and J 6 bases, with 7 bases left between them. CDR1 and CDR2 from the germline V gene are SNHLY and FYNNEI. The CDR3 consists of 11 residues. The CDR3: CASNRINEQFF. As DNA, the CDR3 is TGTGCCAGCAATAGGATCAATGAGCAGTTCTTC. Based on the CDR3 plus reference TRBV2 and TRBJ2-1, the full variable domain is EPEVTQTPSHQVTQMGQEVILRCVPISNHLYFYWYRQILGQKVEFLVSFYNNEISEKSEIFDDQFSVERPDGSNFTLKIRSTKLEDSAMYFCASNRINEQFFGPGTRLTVL.

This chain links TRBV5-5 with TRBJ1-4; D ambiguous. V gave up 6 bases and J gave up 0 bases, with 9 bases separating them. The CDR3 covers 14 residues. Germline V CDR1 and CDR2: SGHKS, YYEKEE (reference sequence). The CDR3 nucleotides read TGTGCCAGCACCCTTCGGGCAACTAATGAAAAACTGTTTTTT. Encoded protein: CASTLRATNEKLFF.

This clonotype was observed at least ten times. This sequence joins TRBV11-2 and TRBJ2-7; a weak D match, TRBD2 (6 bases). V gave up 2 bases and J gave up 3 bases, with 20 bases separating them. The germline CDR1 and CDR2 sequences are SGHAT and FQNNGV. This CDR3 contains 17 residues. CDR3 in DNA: TGTGCCAGCAGCTTAACACCATGGCCGGGGGACCACTACGAGCAGTACTTC. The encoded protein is CASSLTPWPGDHYEQYF.